This T cell receptor (beta chain) was obtained from a study of T cells in Graves' hyperthyroidism and ophthalmopathy. The wider study: Sampling of peripheral blood happened at initial diagnosis, prior to any treatment.

This clonotype occurred many times. What it recognizes is unknown. Whole-study results and caveats: Most thyroid clonotypes with frequency above 0.001 were detected in blood.

Authors of the study amplified TCR beta CDR3 regions from RNA transcripts. TCR CDR3 underwent first-round RT-PCR with the HTBI primer set. Using its own MiXCR run on the multiplex PCR reads, TCRdb lists one record per CDR3 protein. The sample shows 250,000 or so distinct CDR3 sequences, roughly 15% of them seen only once. Germline V gene lookup returns CDR1 MDHEN and CDR2 SYDVKM. Trimming pared 2 bases from V and 1 base from J, leaving 8 bases between. CDR3 length: 14 residues. Exclusion of a patient resulted from uncontrolled infection, other autoimmune disease, pregnancy or lactation. Around 9.8 ml fresh peripheral blood yielded the PBMCs.

Source material: blood. The sequence was collected from a woman between 45 and 60 years old with Graves' hyperthyroidism that later progressed to Graves' ophthalmopathy. The chain links TRBV28 to TRBJ1-1, with D unresolved. The CDR3 coding sequence is TGTGCCAGCAGTTTAGGTCGGCGGAACACTGAAGCTTTCTTT. Amino acids: CASSLGRRNTEAFF.